The 29 T cell receptor beta chains presented below share a single source sample, sequenced in a study of T cells in Graves' hyperthyroidism and ophthalmopathy. Amplification of TCR beta CDR3 regions used RNA as the template. A set of HTBI primers served as the primers for a first-round RT-PCR of the TCR CDR3. In TCRdb, the multiplex PCR reads were re-called with MiXCR into one record per CDR3 protein. The table includes over 350,000 distinct CDR3 sequences, roughly 18% detected once. The material sequenced was blood. The receptor source for this set is a man between 18 and 29 years old with Graves' ophthalmopathy.

This clonotype has a count of ten or more. J is TRBJ2-7 and V is TRBV6-6; D is possibly TRBD1 or TRBD2 (5 bases each). The CDR3 consists of 16 residues. Trimming left V 2 bases short and J 3 bases short, with 17 bases between. The germline CDR1 and CDR2 sequences are MNHNY and SVGAGI (reference sequence). In DNA form, the CDR3 reads TGTGCCAGCAGTTACGGGGTGGGGGTATCGGGCTACGAGCAGTACTTC. Translating gives CASSYGVGVSGYEQYF.

This clonotype showed up many times. The rearrangement links TRBV12-3 or TRBV12-4 to TRBJ1-4; 9 positions match TRBD1. V shed 5 bases, J shed 8 bases, and the junction held 6 bases outside the gene matches. The CDR3 spans 14 residues. The CDR3 protein is CASSPNRGREKLFF. As DNA, the CDR3 is TGTGCCAGCAGTCCAAACAGGGGGCGGGAAAAACTGTTTTTT.

This clonotype was counted ten times or more. The chain employs TRBV12-3 or TRBV12-4 and TRBJ2-1; 14 bases line up with TRBD2. J lost 6 bases, V lost 7 bases, and 17 bases had no gene match. CDR3 length equals 19 residues. DNA of the CDR3: TGTGCCAGCACCTTCGAGGCCAGACTAGCGGGGGGGCCTATCAATGAGCAGTTCTTC. This encodes CASTFEARLAGGPINEQFF.

The V gene is TRBV20-1, the J gene TRBJ1-5, with 7 bases matching TRBD1. Trimming cost V 0 bases and J 0 bases; bases outside gene matches: 8. Germline lookup yields CDR1 DFQATT and CDR2 SNEGSKA (reference sequence). The CDR3 totals 17 residues. The CDR3 here is CSARDLRTGNSNQPQHF. DNA for the CDR3: TGCAGTGCTAGAGATCTGAGGACAGGTAATAGCAATCAGCCCCAGCATTTT.

The J gene is TRBJ1-2, the V gene TRBV14; possibly TRBD1 for D (5 bases). The CDR3 is made up of 14 amino acids. Germline CDR1 and CDR2: SGHDN and FVKESK. V was cut by 5 bases and J by 5 bases, with 15 bases left in between. As DNA, the CDR3 is TGTGCCAGCAGCGCCGAGAGGGGACCTTATGGCTACACCTTC. The encoded protein is CASSAERGPYGYTF.

The chain recombines TRBV19 with TRBJ1-6, with 10 bases lining up with TRBD1. The germline V gene encodes CDR1 LNHDA and CDR2 SQIVND (reference sequence). The CDR3 extends over 15 amino acids. Losses at the gene ends were 6 bases for V and 8 bases for J; bases not matched to a gene: 7. CDR3 region: CASSISGTGDSPLHF. CDR3 coding DNA: TGTGCCAGTAGCATCTCCGGGACAGGGGATTCACCCCTCCACTTT.

A single count supports this clonotype. This chain connects TRBV5-1 to TRBJ2-7; D tentatively reads TRBD1 or TRBD2 (6 bases each). The ends were cut back, 4 bases at V and 6 bases at J, with 14 bases in the middle. The CDR3 totals 13 residues. Germline loops: CDR1 SGHRS, CDR2 YFSETQ. CDR3 sequence (DNA): TGCGCCAGCAGCCCGAAGGAGGGGGGCGAGCAGTACTTC. This codes for CASSPKEGGEQYF.

The J gene is TRBJ2-1, the V gene TRBV2; TRBD2 aligns across 11 bases. The length of the CDR3 is 15 residues. Looked up from germline, CDR1 is SNHLY and CDR2 is FYNNEI. V lost 6 bases and J lost 5; bases outside the gene matches: 6. The CDR3 DNA is TGTGCCAGCAGCGCGACTAGCGGGGCAAACAATGAGCAGTTCTTC. Protein sequence: CASSATSGANNEQFF.

This clonotype was picked up a small number of times. The chain joins TRBV6-1 to TRBJ2-7; possible D gene TRBD2, 5 bases. The CDR3 runs 13 residues. Looked up from germline, CDR1 is MNHNS and CDR2 is SASEGT. V lost 7 bases, J lost 8 bases, and 18 bases lay in between. The CDR3 region is CASTTEDPKKQYF. The CDR3 region has the DNA TGTGCCAGCACCACGGAGGATCCTAAAAAGCAGTACTTC.

This clonotype was found a few times. The chain joins TRBV7-9 to TRBJ2-5; 7 bases fit TRBD2. Germline CDR1 SEHNR, CDR2 FQNEAQ (reference sequence). J was trimmed by 1 base and V by 2 bases; bases with no gene match: 4. This CDR3 region has 15 residues. This CDR3 is CASSLYGGSQETQYF. CDR3 bases: TGTGCCAGCAGCTTATACGGGGGGAGCCAAGAGACCCAGTACTTC.

The chain carries TRBV27 and TRBJ2-7; a possible D gene is TRBD1 (6 bases). CDR3 length: 18 amino acids. V lost 5 bases and J lost 2, with 25 bases in between. In germline, CDR1 is MNHEY, CDR2 SMNVEV (reference sequence). CDR3 residues: CASSRQAGEPTGTYEQYF. The CDR3 DNA is TGTGCCAGCAGTAGACAGGCTGGAGAGCCTACGGGAACCTACGAGCAGTACTTC.

This clonotype was seen many times. This chain uses TRBV12-3 or TRBV12-4 with TRBJ2-5; unclear D gene. This CDR3 has 14 residues. V lost 7 bases and J lost 0, with 12 bases in between. CDR3 sequence reads: CASTFTANQETQYF. CDR3 in DNA: TGTGCCAGCACCTTTACGGCGAACCAAGAGACCCAGTACTTC.

This clonotype was seen only a few times. One base away lies a much larger clone, so this may be a sequencing read error. Given the absence of the conserved phenylalanine or tryptophan at the CDR3 end, a read error is likely. The chain has TRBV7-9 and TRBJ2-7; 10 bases match TRBD2. CDR3 length equals 18 residues. Germline V CDR1 and CDR2: SEHNR, FQNEAQ (reference sequence). The V gene end was trimmed by 1 base and the J gene end by 1 base; junction bases not matched to a gene: 10. This chain's CDR3 is CASSLGPASGGPSYEQYS. The CDR3 DNA is TGTGCCAGCAGCTTAGGCCCGGCTAGCGGGGGCCCATCCTACGAGCAGTACTCC.

The V and J genes are TRBV4-1 and TRBJ2-2; D gene uncertain. CDR1 is MGHRA and CDR2 is YSYEKL in the germline V gene. V lost 1 base and J 1 base, leaving 4 bases between the germline ends. The CDR3 covers 14 residues. DNA of the CDR3: TGCGCCAGCAGCCAAGCTAGGAACACCGGGGAGCTGTTTTTT. Amino acids: CASSQARNTGELFF.

The chain combines TRBV20-1 with TRBJ2-7; 8 positions agree with TRBD1. Germline CDR1 reads DFQATT; CDR2 reads SNEGSKA (reference sequence). This CDR3 comprises 13 residues. V dropped 5 bases and J dropped 3; count of bases not matched to a gene: 6. The CDR3 spells CSALDRGGYEQYF. CDR3 sequence (DNA): TGCAGTGCTCTTGACAGGGGTGGCTACGAGCAGTACTTC.

The chain has TRBV9 and TRBJ2-5; a weak D match, TRBD2 (5 bases). The CDR3 spans 13 residues. Trimming pared 0 bases from V and 5 bases from J, leaving 8 bases between. CDR1 SGDLS and CDR2 YYNGEE come from the germline V gene. As DNA, the CDR3 is TGTGCCAGCAGCGTAGCTACGGGGGAGACCCAGTACTTC. This sequence encodes CASSVATGETQYF. Looking up the rest from reference TRBV9 and TRBJ2-5 gives the full variable domain: DSGVTQTPKHLITATGQRVTLRCSPRSGDLSVYWYQQSLDQGLQFLIQYYNGEERAKGNILERFSAQQFPDLHSELNLSSLELGDSALYFCASSVATGETQYFGPGTRLLVL.

Ten or more counts support this clonotype. V is TRBV20-1 and J is TRBJ2-1; 10 bases agree with TRBD2. The V and J ends lost 6 bases and 9 bases, in that order; junction bases with no gene match: 5. The CDR3 is 12 amino acids. Per germline, CDR1 DFQATT and CDR2 SNEGSKA (reference sequence). In nucleotides, the CDR3 is TGCAGTGCCCAGCGGGGGGGAGGTGAGCAGTTCTTC. It yields the protein CSAQRGGGEQFF.

The chain carries TRBV4-1 and TRBJ2-5; D call uncertain. The V end was cut by 3 bases, the J end by 3 bases, with 14 bases between. Germline V gives CDR1 MGHRA, CDR2 YSYEKL. The CDR3 extends over 15 amino acids. The CDR3 bases are TGCGCCAGCAGCCACCCCCCGACCGGAGAAGAGACCCAGTACTTC. Amino acids: CASSHPPTGEETQYF.

The chain couples TRBV11-2 to TRBJ1-4; D remains unclear. The CDR3 runs to 12 residues. Trimming removed 4 bases at V and 14 bases at J, with 14 bases between. The germline gives CDR1 SGHAT, CDR2 FQNNGV. DNA for the CDR3: TGTGCCAGCAGCTACGGCGGCAACCTCCTGTTTTTT. Its translation: CASSYGGNLLFF.

This clonotype was detected a few times. This chain links TRBV9 with TRBJ1-6, with TRBD1 as a possible D gene (6 bases). Trimming left V 4 bases short and J 3 bases short, with 14 bases between. This CDR3 spans 16 amino acids. Germline V lookup: CDR1 SGDLS, CDR2 YYNGEE. CDR3 in DNA: TGTGCCAGCAGCCTTCAGGGGACCCTCTATAATTCACCCCTCCACTTT. Translation: CASSLQGTLYNSPLHF.

This clonotype was picked up a small number of times. The chain links TRBV25-1 to TRBJ2-5, with 12 bases fitting TRBD1. V shed 8 bases, J shed 5 bases, and the junction held 6 bases outside the gene matches. There are 14 residues in the CDR3. In germline, CDR1 is MGHDK, CDR2 SYGVNS. The CDR3 protein is CASGGTGGRETQYF. The CDR3 nucleotides read TGTGCCAGCGGGGGGACAGGGGGCAGGGAGACCCAGTACTTC.

This clonotype appeared a few times. This sequence joins TRBV5-8 and TRBJ1-2, with 11 bases aligning to TRBD1. This CDR3 comprises 15 residues. The germline V gene encodes CDR1 SGHTS and CDR2 YDEGEE. The V and J ends lost 4 bases and 2 bases, in that order; junction bases with no gene match: 4. The CDR3 protein is CASSNGQGANYGYTF. The CDR3 nucleotides are TGTGCCAGCAGCAACGGACAGGGGGCAAACTATGGCTACACCTTC.

This clonotype was detected many times. The germline gene is not matched at one end of the junction; a read error may be the cause. V is TRBV7-8 and J is TRBJ2-7, with 8 bases aligning to TRBD2. This CDR3 has 14 residues. Germline loops: CDR1 SGHVS, CDR2 FQNEAQ. The CDR3 spells CASSIAGSSYEQYF. The CDR3 DNA sequence: TGTGCCAGCAGCATAGCGGGGAGCTCCTACGAGCAGTACTTC.

The chain is built from TRBV20-1 and TRBJ1-3; 9 bases line up with TRBD1. Germline CDR1 and CDR2: DFQATT and SNEGSKA (reference sequence). With 4 bases clipped from V and 0 bases from J, the junction kept 10 bases outside the gene matches. This CDR3 has 17 amino acids. CDR3 DNA sequence: TGCAGTGCTACACCGCCGAGACAGGGGGGCTCTGGAAACACCATATATTTT. Translating it yields CSATPPRQGGSGNTIYF.

The sample holds one count of this clonotype. The rearrangement joins TRBV6-1 to TRBJ1-2; TRBD1 agrees at 8 bases. After removal of 0 bases from V and 5 bases from J, the junction contained 8 bases not matched to a gene. From germline, CDR1 is MNHNS and CDR2 SASEGT. The CDR3 spans 16 residues. The CDR3 nucleotides are TGTGCCAGCAGTGAAGCGGCTCGGCAGGGGGCTTATGGCTACACCTTC. Encoded protein: CASSEAARQGAYGYTF.

This chain links TRBV4-1 with TRBJ1-4; no clear D gene. The ends were cut back, 4 bases at V and 10 bases at J, with 19 bases in the middle. The length of the CDR3 is 15 residues. Germline V CDR1 and CDR2: MGHRA, YSYEKL. CDR3 residues: CASSPSEPGERKLFF. CDR3 DNA sequence: TGCGCCAGCAGCCCCTCGGAACCGGGTGAGAGAAAACTGTTTTTT.

In this sample, this clonotype turned up a few times. J is TRBJ1-5 and V is TRBV6-1; TRBD1 aligns across 7 bases. Germline V gene lookup returns CDR1 MNHNS and CDR2 SASEGT. This CDR3 comprises 13 residues. V dropped 5 bases and J dropped 6; count of bases not matched to a gene: 4. CDR3 DNA: TGTGCCAGCAGTAACAGGGGAGGTCAGCCCCAGCATTTT. Translation gives CASSNRGGQPQHF.

This chain connects TRBV28 to TRBJ2-1; 14 bases are shared with TRBD2. The V gene end was trimmed by 5 bases and the J gene end by 0 bases; junction bases not matched to a gene: 6. The CDR3 consists of 18 residues. The germline gives CDR1 MDHEN, CDR2 SYDVKM. The CDR3 spells CASSLTSGRASSYNEQFF. CDR3 nucleotides: TGTGCCAGCAGTCTGACTAGCGGGAGGGCCTCCTCCTACAATGAGCAGTTCTTC.

The chain combines TRBV27 with TRBJ1-1; D call uncertain. The V gene lost 3 bases and the J gene lost 0 bases, with 8 bases spanning the gap. The length of the CDR3 is 14 residues. CDR1 is MNHEY, CDR2 SMNVEV, per germline (reference sequence). CDR3 bases: TGTGCCAGCAGTTTGCGGGAAATGAACACTGAAGCTTTCTTT. Translated: CASSLREMNTEAFF.